A selection of T cell receptor beta chains follows, all from one sample in a study of OX40 agonist ivuxolimab in advanced cancers. The data were produced by immunoSEQ multiplex PCR, yet TCRdb's version contains in-frame clones alone and is incomplete. The sample yields tens of thousands of clones, roughly nine tenths seen once. Material: CD4+ or CD8+ T cells sorted from blood, obtained in a trial of the OX40 agonist ivuxolimab. The receptors derive from an adult with an advanced solid tumor such as melanoma, head and neck, liver or kidney cancer. CDR3s include the opening cysteine and the closing phenylalanine or tryptophan. The D gene is left open where the match is weak. Size values are once, few and many counts, or a class for expanded clones, and some rows have none.

V gene	D gene	clone size	J gene	CDR3 protein	CDR3 DNA
TRBV5-1	TRBD2	.	TRBJ2-1	CASSTTGTSGSYEQFF	TGCGCCAGCAGCACCACCGGGACTAGCGGGAGCTATGAGCAGTTCTTC
TRBV2	.	few	TRBJ2-7	CASSATYEQYF	TGTGCCAGCAGTGCGACCTACGAGCAGTACTTC
TRBV5-1	TRBD2	.	TRBJ2-1	CASSLGRTSGYNEQFF	TGCGCCAGCAGCTTGGGGCGGACTAGCGGATACAATGAGCAGTTCTTC
TRBV5-6	TRBD2	.	TRBJ2-5	CASSSRGGKETQYF	TGTGCCAGCAGCTCCCGGGGGGGGAAAGAGACCCAGTACTTC
TRBV6-5	.	.	TRBJ2-1	CASSYDRAGNEQFF	TGTGCCAGCAGTTATGATCGGGCCGGAAATGAGCAGTTCTTC
TRBV20-1	.	few	TRBJ1-1	CSARGDTEAFF	TGCAGTGCTAGGGGGGACACTGAAGCTTTCTTT
TRBV5-1	.	.	TRBJ2-4	CASSLDGVNIQYF	TGCGCCAGCAGCTTGGATGGGGTAAACATTCAGTACTTC
TRBV21-1	.	.	TRBJ1-3	CASSKGPGPSGNTIYF	TGTGCCAGCAGCAAAGGGCCAGGCCCCTCTGGAAACACCATATATTTT
TRBV7-6	TRBD2	.	TRBJ2-2	CASSRSGRVGELFF	TGTGCCAGCAGCCGTAGCGGGAGGGTCGGGGAGCTGTTTTTT
TRBV15	.	once	TRBJ1-4	CATSRDSPPEEKLFF	TGTGCCACCAGCAGAGACAGTCCCCCGGAGGAAAAACTGTTTTTT
TRBV2	.	.	TRBJ2-3	CASSGDTADTQYF	TGTGCCAGCAGTGGGGACACCGCAGATACGCAGTATTTT
TRBV10-3	.	.	TRBJ2-2	CAISEYKNTGELFF	TGTGCCATCAGTGAATACAAAAACACCGGGGAGCTGTTTTTT
TRBV7-9	TRBD2	once	TRBJ2-1	CASSLAMSGSKDEQFF	TGTGCCAGCAGCTTAGCGATGAGCGGGAGTAAAGATGAGCAGTTCTTC
TRBV6-6	.	.	TRBJ1-1	CASSYSTGHAFF	TGTGCCAGCAGTTACTCGACAGGTCATGCTTTCTTT
TRBV19	TRBD1	.	TRBJ1-1	CASSIATGTGGFNTEAFF	TGTGCCAGTAGTATAGCCACCGGGACAGGGGGTTTCAACACTGAAGCTTTCTTT
TRBV30	TRBD1	.	TRBJ1-2	CAWSPQGVDYGYTF	TGTGCCTGGAGTCCGCAGGGGGTGGACTATGGCTACACCTTC
TRBV28	.	once	TRBJ2-3	CASEKGPRTDTQYF	TGTGCCAGCGAAAAGGGACCACGCACAGATACGCAGTATTTT
TRBV7-8	TRBD1	.	TRBJ1-4	CASSAGQLNEKLFF	TGTGCCAGCAGCGCGGGACAGCTTAATGAAAAACTGTTTTTT
TRBV7-8	TRBD1	.	TRBJ1-1	CASSLETGVNTEAFF	TGTGCCAGCAGCTTAGAGACAGGGGTGAACACTGAAGCTTTCTTT
TRBV25-1	TRBD1	.	TRBJ2-7	CASSEWTGGSYEQYF	TGTGCCAGCAGTGAATGGACAGGAGGATCCTACGAGCAGTACTTC
TRBV9	.	once	TRBJ1-3	CASSVAPIGNTIYF	TGTGCCAGCAGCGTAGCCCCTATCGGAAACACCATATATTTT
TRBV10-1	.	few	TRBJ1-1	CASSETGPSTEAFF	TGCGCCAGCAGTGAGACGGGGCCCAGCACTGAAGCTTTCTTT
TRBV6-6	.	.	TRBJ1-5	CASTSGHSNQPQHF	TGTGCCAGCACCTCTGGGCATAGCAATCAGCCCCAGCATTTT
TRBV5-1	.	.	TRBJ2-5	CASSSGQSWQETQYF	TGCGCCAGCAGCTCTGGACAGAGCTGGCAAGAGACCCAGTACTTC